Following are 14 T cell receptor beta chains from one sample sequenced in a study of CD8+ T cells in alopecia areata (dated by TCRdb to the late 2010s). From alopecia areata patients, peripheral blood was collected along with lesional scalp punch biopsies. Libraries were prepared through the immunoSEQ multiplex PCR assay. To provide template for TCR sequencing, every sample had RNA extracted and reverse transcribed into cDNA. Drawn from immuneACCESS, this table holds only the in-frame rearrangements with V and J called that TCRdb kept. Clones are partly lost; checked studies trace under half to an unresolved V gene and leave the rest unexplained. The sample includes 10,000 to 15,000 clones, with around 62% observed a single time. The ten largest make up about an eighth of the sample. Source material: skin. Every receptor here comes from a human donor with alopecia areata.

The chain recombines TRBV30 with TRBJ1-2; 7 bases are a match to TRBD1. J gave up 7 bases and V 3 bases, and 20 bases lay outside the gene matches. This CDR3 comprises 17 residues. Germline V gene data show CDR1 as GTSNPN and CDR2 as SVGIG (reference sequence). CDR3 DNA: TGTGCCTGGAGCGGGATAACTTTAAGGGGGCCCCGACCTGGCTACACCTTC. It yields the protein CAWSGITLRGPRPGYTF.

The rearrangement uses TRBV28 and TRBJ2-5, with D tentatively TRBD1 or TRBD2 (5 bases each). The CDR3 contains 15 residues. Germline assignment: CDR1 MDHEN and CDR2 SYDVKM. V was cut by 6 bases and J by 5 bases, with 19 bases left in between. Here the CDR3 reads CASRKVSGSGETQYF. CDR3 DNA sequence: TGTGCCAGCAGAAAGGTTTCAGGGTCGGGGGAGACCCAGTACTTC.

The chain is built from TRBV6-5 and TRBJ2-7; perhaps TRBD1 as D (6 bases). The CDR3 has 15 residues. Trimming removed 0 bases at V and 3 bases at J, with 12 bases between. The germline V gene has CDR1 MNHEY and CDR2 SVGAGI. DNA for the CDR3: TGTGCCAGCAGTTACTCAGGGGGTAGGAACTACGAGCAGTACTTC. This sequence encodes CASSYSGGRNYEQYF.

This sequence joins TRBV7-9 and TRBJ2-1; possibly TRBD1 for D (5 bases). The CDR3 runs 14 residues. Germline assignment: CDR1 SEHNR and CDR2 FQNEAQ (reference sequence). Trimming removed 5 bases at V and 3 bases at J, with 11 bases between. CDR3 loop: CASSPQGVYNEQFF. CDR3 sequence (DNA): TGTGCCAGCAGCCCCCAAGGGGTCTACAATGAGCAGTTCTTC.

This chain connects TRBV29-1 to TRBJ1-1; 7 bases are a match to TRBD1. CDR1 and CDR2 (germline): SQVTM, ANQGSEA. Trimming took 0 bases from V and 0 from J; bases not matched to a gene: 13. This CDR3 contains 18 residues. The CDR3 DNA is TGCAGCGTTGAAGATCTTAGGGGGCCAGGGGGATTGAACACTGAAGCTTTCTTT. It yields the protein CSVEDLRGPGGLNTEAFF.

This clone ranks as large. V and J are TRBV4-2 and TRBJ2-3; 10 positions agree with TRBD2. The V gene end was trimmed by 1 base and the J gene end by 5 bases; junction bases not matched to a gene: 6. The CDR3 has 16 residues. Germline V gene sequence: CDR1 LGHNA, CDR2 YNFKEQ. The CDR3: CASSQVLAGDLDTQYF. The CDR3 DNA sequence: TGTGCCAGCAGCCAAGTTCTAGCGGGAGATTTAGATACGCAGTATTTT.

The gene calls are TRBV7-9 and TRBJ1-4, with D maybe TRBD1 (5 bases). The CDR3 extends over 14 amino acids. CDR1 and CDR2 (germline): SEHNR, FQNEAQ (reference sequence). V was shortened by 2 bases and J by 6 bases, with 10 bases between the two germline ends. CDR3: CASSLRRDDEKLFF. CDR3 sequence (DNA): TGTGCCAGCAGCTTACGCCGGGACGATGAAAAACTGTTTTTT.

The genes are TRBV2 and TRBJ1-5; no firm D call. Per germline, CDR1 SNHLY and CDR2 FYNNEI. The V end was cut by 7 bases, the J end by 1 base, with 14 bases between. The CDR3 contains 15 residues. The CDR3 coding sequence is TGTGCCAGCAACCCTATCCCACGGAGCAATCAGCCCCAGCATTTT. Residues: CASNPIPRSNQPQHF.

The gene calls are TRBV30 and TRBJ2-5, with 7 bases aligning to TRBD1. Germline V gene data show CDR1 as GTSNPN and CDR2 as SVGIG (reference sequence). V lost 4 bases to trimming and J lost 5 bases; unmatched junction nucleotides: 13. This CDR3 has 15 amino acids. As DNA, the CDR3 is TGTGCCTGGACCCGGACAGGTAGTCTATCGGAGACCCAGTACTTC. It codes for CAWTRTGSLSETQYF.

This clone was counted once. CDR3 loop: CASSPPGPGQGNLEQFF. CDR3 coding DNA: TGTGCCAGCTCACCACCGGGTCCGGGACAGGGTAACCTTGAGCAGTTCTTC. V and J are TRBV18 and TRBJ2-1, with 9 bases lining up with TRBD1. The CDR3 loop spans 17 amino acids. Germline V CDR1 and CDR2: KGHSH, LQKENI. V was clipped by 0 bases and J by 9 bases; unmatched bases: 12.

The table lists this clone with a few counts. CDR3 protein: CASSYWGGSYNEQFF. CDR3 in DNA: TGTGCCAGCAGTTACTGGGGTGGATCCTACAATGAGCAGTTCTTC. V is TRBV6-6 and J is TRBJ2-1; D gene uncertain. The length of the CDR3 is 15 residues. Germline-derived CDR1 and CDR2 are MNHNY and SVGAGI (reference sequence). V lost 1 base to trimming and J lost 1 base, with 8 bases between them.

The chain has TRBV4-1 and TRBJ1-5, with a possible D match to TRBD1 (6 bases). From germline, CDR1 is MGHRA and CDR2 YSYEKL. This CDR3 has 15 amino acids. Trimming cost V 0 bases and J 7 bases, with 13 bases left between them. The CDR3 protein is CASSQDVGAGQPQHF. Here the CDR3 DNA reads TGCGCCAGCAGCCAAGACGTGGGGGCGGGGCAGCCCCAGCATTTT.

The chain joins TRBV15 to TRBJ2-7; possibly TRBD2 for D (5 bases). V dropped 0 bases and J dropped 8 bases, with 17 bases sitting between them. Per germline, CDR1 LNHNV and CDR2 YYDKDF (reference sequence). The CDR3 is 15 residues long. CDR3: CATSRDTSGMSQQYF. The CDR3 bases are TGTGCCACCAGCAGAGATACTAGTGGGATGAGCCAGCAGTACTTC.

This clone showed up just once. The chain combines TRBV7-6 with TRBJ2-1; TRBD2 might be the D (5 bases). Germline V gives CDR1 SGHVS, CDR2 FNYEAQ. The CDR3 runs to 13 residues. V was shortened by 2 bases and J by 10 bases, with 12 bases between the two germline ends. The CDR3 DNA sequence: TGTGCCAGCAGCTTATTGGAGGTACGGGAGCAGTTCTTC. Translating it yields CASSLLEVREQFF.